Sequencing of this T cell receptor (beta chain) was carried out in a study of blood T cells in healthy people across ages. Findings of the study overall: Diversity estimated from one million T cells was considered an underestimate. A strong correlation was seen between TCR beta diversity and naive T cell percentage.

The germline V and J ends were trimmed by 8 bases and 6 bases, with 9 bases remaining between them. The CDR3 loop spans 11 amino acids. This clonotype was observed a few times. The antigen is undetermined. A second PCR, run for roughly 7 to 11 cycles, used a sample-barcoded 5' primer plus a J-beta primer mix. TCRdb used MiXCR to reprocess the 5' RACE reads, holding one entry per CDR3 protein. The sample shows approximately 400,000 distinct CDR3 sequences, about 49% of them seen only once. Sequencing used blood. The chain has TRBV12-3 or TRBV12-4 and TRBJ2-3; no clear D. The receptor was derived from a man aged 55 to 69 in good health. The CDR3 region has the DNA TGTGCCAGCCGAGAGCTCGATACGCAGTATTTT. Its translation is CASRELDTQYF.